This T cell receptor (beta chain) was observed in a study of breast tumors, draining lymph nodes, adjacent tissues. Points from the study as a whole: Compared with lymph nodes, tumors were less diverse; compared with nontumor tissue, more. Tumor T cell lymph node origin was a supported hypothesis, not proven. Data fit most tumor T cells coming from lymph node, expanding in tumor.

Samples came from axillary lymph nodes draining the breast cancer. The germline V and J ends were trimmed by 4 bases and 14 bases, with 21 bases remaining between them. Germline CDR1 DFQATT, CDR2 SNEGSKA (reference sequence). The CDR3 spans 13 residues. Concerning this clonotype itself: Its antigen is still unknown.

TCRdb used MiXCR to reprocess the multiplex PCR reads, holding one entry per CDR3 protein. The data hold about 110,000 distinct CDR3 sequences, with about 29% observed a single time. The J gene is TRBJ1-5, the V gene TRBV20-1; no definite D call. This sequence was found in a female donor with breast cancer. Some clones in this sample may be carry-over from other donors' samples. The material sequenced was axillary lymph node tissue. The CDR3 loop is CSAKTSGGSYEHF. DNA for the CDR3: TGCAGTGCTAAGACTAGCGGAGGGTCCTACGAGCATTTT.